A single sample gave rise to the 29 T cell receptor beta chains below, sequenced in a study of identical twins. TCRdb fed the 5' RACE reads into MiXCR, producing one record per CDR3 protein. The sample has 200,000 to 250,000 distinct CDR3 sequences, 5.5% to 7.5% seen once; the top ten hold approximately 14%. The data also belong to a second study, concerning T cells expressing NK-cell markers.

The sample consisted of CD8+ T cells sorted from blood. The receptors shown here come from a woman aged 18-29 years in good health.

This clonotype was seen only a few times. The chain is built from TRBV20-1 and TRBJ2-6; D might be TRBD1 or TRBD2, each matching 6 bases. This CDR3 has 15 residues. Germline-derived CDR1 and CDR2 are DFQATT and SNEGSKA (reference sequence). Trimming shortened V by 4 bases and J by 0 bases, and 10 bases separated the two germline ends. The CDR3 DNA reads TGCAGTGCTACAGGGGACTTCTCTGGGGCCAACGTCCTGACTTTC. Its protein product is CSATGDFSGANVLTF.

This clonotype has more than one count but fewer than ten. The V and J genes are TRBV5-1 and TRBJ2-7; tentatively, D is TRBD1 (6 bases). Trimming took off 0 bases at V and 3 bases at J, with 10 bases between the two ends. The CDR3 totals 14 residues. Germline CDR1 reads SGHRS; CDR2 reads YFSETQ. CDR3 nucleotide sequence: TGCGCCAGCAGCTTGGAGGGACACCGCTACGAGCAGTACTTC. Translated, it gives CASSLEGHRYEQYF. The whole variable domain, filled in from reference TRBV5-1 and TRBJ2-7, reads KAGVTQTPRYLIKTRGQQVTLSCSPISGHRSVSWYQQTPGQGLQFLFEYFSETQRNKGNFPGRFSGRQFSNSRSEMNVSTLELGDSALYLCASSLEGHRYEQYFGPGTRLTVT.

The chain carries TRBV30 and TRBJ2-3; D remains unclear. The germline V gene has CDR1 GTSNPN and CDR2 SVGIG (reference sequence). This CDR3 is 14 amino acids long. V shed 1 base and J shed 0 bases, with 8 bases lying between them. This CDR3 is CAWSGVGSTDTQYF. The CDR3 DNA reads TGTGCCTGGAGTGGCGTAGGGAGCACAGATACGCAGTATTTT.

This clonotype was picked up a small number of times. The rearrangement links TRBV6-5 to TRBJ1-6; 9 bases line up with TRBD1. This CDR3 is 16 amino acids long. After removal of 0 bases from V and 7 bases from J, the junction contained 4 bases not matched to a gene. Germline V gene sequence: CDR1 MNHEY, CDR2 SVGAGI. CDR3 sequence (DNA): TGTGCCAGCAGTTACTCCCGGACAGGGGCAAATTCACCCCTCCACTTT. This sequence encodes CASSYSRTGANSPLHF.

The J gene is TRBJ2-5, the V gene TRBV27; 8 bases align to TRBD2. J was trimmed by 1 base and V by 6 bases; bases with no gene match: 4. This CDR3 has 14 amino acids. Germline V gene sequence: CDR1 MNHEY, CDR2 SMNVEV (reference sequence). CDR3 sequence (DNA): TGTGCCAGCAGGCCTCTAGCGGGCCAAGAGACCCAGTACTTC. This sequence encodes CASRPLAGQETQYF.

This clonotype was picked up many times. The chain uses TRBV19 and TRBJ2-1, with TRBD2 identical over 10 bases. The CDR3 runs to 16 residues. Germline CDR1 reads LNHDA; CDR2 reads SQIVND (reference sequence). V lost 5 bases to trimming and J lost 6 bases; unmatched junction nucleotides: 10. CDR3 loop: CASSSSGTSALNEQFF. The CDR3 DNA follows: TGTGCCAGTAGTTCTTCCGGGACTAGCGCCCTCAATGAGCAGTTCTTC.

This clonotype has more than one count but fewer than ten. V usage is TRBV20-1 and J usage is TRBJ2-1, with 9 bases fitting TRBD2. Trimming took 5 bases from V and 4 from J; bases not matched to a gene: 12. Germline CDR1 is DFQATT and CDR2 is SNEGSKA (reference sequence). The CDR3 totals 16 residues. DNA of the CDR3: TGCAGTGCTTGGACCTTAAGCGGGAGGTCATACAATGAGCAGTTCTTC. This encodes CSAWTLSGRSYNEQFF.

This chain uses TRBV12-5 with TRBJ1-1; D is unclear. The V and J ends lost 1 base and 3 bases respectively, with 12 bases between them. CDR3 length: 15 amino acids. Per germline, CDR1 LGHNT and CDR2 FRNRAP. The CDR3 bases are TGTGCTAGTGGTTTGGAGGCCGGACGACACACTGAAGCTTTCTTT. Amino acid sequence: CASGLEAGRHTEAFF. The variable domain in full, completed from reference TRBV12-5 and TRBJ1-1, reads DARVTQTPRHKVTEMGQEVTMRCQPILGHNTVFWYRQTMMQGLELLAYFRNRAPLDDSGMPKDRFSAEMPDATLATLKIQPSEPRDSAVYFCASGLEAGRHTEAFFGQGTRLTVV.

In this sample, this clonotype turned up a few times. This chain uses TRBV11-2 with TRBJ1-5; possible D gene TRBD1, 6 bases. Germline CDR1 is SGHAT and CDR2 is FQNNGV. The germline V and J ends were trimmed by 0 bases and 4 bases, with 10 bases remaining between them. The CDR3 has 15 amino acids. DNA for the CDR3: TGTGCCAGCAGCTTAGATAGGGGGTTTAATCAGCCCCAGCATTTT. Translating it yields CASSLDRGFNQPQHF.

The chain carries TRBV12-5 and TRBJ2-5; D is undetermined. Germline V CDR1 and CDR2: LGHNT, FRNRAP. Trimming removed 5 bases from V and 5 bases from J, with 12 bases in between. The CDR3 is made up of 13 amino acids. The CDR3 DNA is TGTGCTAGTGGTGGCGACCGTTGGGAGACCCAGTACTTC. Its protein product is CASGGDRWETQYF.

V and J are TRBV18 and TRBJ1-1; D remains unclear. Germline-derived CDR1 and CDR2 are KGHSH and LQKENI. The V end lost 6 bases, the J end lost 1 base, and 12 bases lay between the germline ends. The CDR3 extends over 14 amino acids. CDR3 sequence: CASSRWTGNTEAFF. The CDR3, as DNA: TGTGCCAGCTCCCGATGGACGGGGAACACTGAAGCTTTCTTT.

In this sample, this clonotype turned up many times. This chain links TRBV12-3 or TRBV12-4 with TRBJ2-7, with 9 bases fitting TRBD1. CDR3 size: 15 residues. The V segment lost 4 bases and the J segment 3 bases; nucleotides outside the gene matches: 7. CDR3: CASSWGTGSGYEQYF. CDR3 nucleotides: TGTGCCAGCAGTTGGGGGACAGGGAGCGGCTACGAGCAGTACTTC.

This clonotype has a handful of counts. This chain connects TRBV7-8 to TRBJ2-3; 8 bases are shared with TRBD2. The CDR3 is 15 amino acids. J gave up 5 bases and V 6 bases, and 10 bases lay outside the gene matches. Germline loops: CDR1 SGHVS, CDR2 FQNEAQ. The CDR3 DNA reads as TGTGCCAGCAGAGAGTCGGGGGGGCAGGGAGATACGCAGTATTTT. Its protein product is CASRESGGQGDTQYF.

This sequence joins TRBV6-5 and TRBJ2-1; the match to TRBD2 covers 8 bases. This CDR3 contains 16 residues. Germline CDR1 MNHEY, CDR2 SVGAGI. The V and J ends lost 0 bases and 8 bases, in that order; junction bases with no gene match: 9. This chain's CDR3 is CASSYSPGGALDEQFF. DNA of the CDR3: TGTGCCAGCAGTTACTCTCCCGGGGGGGCCTTGGATGAGCAGTTCTTC.

This clonotype was detected only a few times. The chain links TRBV20-1 to TRBJ2-1; D is undetermined. This CDR3 has 12 amino acids. The V gene's germline CDR1 is DFQATT and CDR2 SNEGSKA (reference sequence). Trimming removed 4 bases at V and 8 bases at J, with 12 bases between. In DNA form, the CDR3 reads TGCAGTGCTAATGGCCCGTCGGATGAGCAGTTCTTC. Its protein product is CSANGPSDEQFF.

This sequence joins TRBV5-6 and TRBJ2-1, with 12 bases identical to TRBD2. The CDR3 totals 18 residues. The germline V gene encodes CDR1 SGHDT and CDR2 YYEEEE. V shed 1 base, J shed 7 bases, and the junction held 12 bases outside the gene matches. The CDR3 sequence is CASSLRLAGGQGTNEQFF. Written as DNA, the CDR3 is TGTGCCAGCAGCTTGAGGCTAGCGGGAGGGCAGGGAACAAATGAGCAGTTCTTC.

The sample holds many counts of this clonotype. The chain employs TRBV7-2 and TRBJ1-1; possible D gene TRBD1, 6 bases. Germline CDR1 reads SGHTA; CDR2 reads FQGNSA. The V end lost 6 bases, the J end lost 4 bases, and 15 bases lay between the germline ends. The CDR3 totals 14 residues. CDR3 residues: CASSYPAGATEAFF. In nucleotides, the CDR3 is TGTGCCAGCAGTTACCCTGCAGGGGCCACTGAAGCTTTCTTT. The full variable domain, with the rest looked up from reference TRBV7-2 and TRBJ1-1, is GAGVSQSPSNKVTEKGKDVELRCDPISGHTALYWYRQSLGQGLEFLIYFQGNSAPDKSGLPSDRFSAERTGGSVSTLTIQRTQQEDSAVYLCASSYPAGATEAFFGQGTRLTVV.

This clonotype was seen many times. J is TRBJ2-3 and V is TRBV7-2; D possibly corresponds to TRBD2 (7 bases). From germline, CDR1 is SGHTA and CDR2 FQGNSA. V shed 3 bases and J shed 2 bases, with 12 bases lying between them. This CDR3 region has 15 residues. The CDR3 sequence is CASSFGGGHTDTQYF. CDR3 DNA: TGTGCCAGCAGCTTCGGCGGGGGACACACAGATACGCAGTATTTT.

This clonotype was seen ten or more times. The chain recombines TRBV7-6 with TRBJ2-1, with D perhaps matching TRBD1 (5 bases). Trimming removed 1 base from V and 3 bases from J, with 7 bases in between. The CDR3 is made up of 14 amino acids. From germline, CDR1 is SGHVS and CDR2 FNYEAQ. The chain's CDR3 is CASSLEGVYNEQFF. The CDR3 coding sequence is TGTGCCAGCAGCTTAGAAGGGGTCTACAATGAGCAGTTCTTC.

The V call is TRBV29-1, the J call TRBJ2-7, with D possibly being TRBD2 (6 bases). This CDR3 region has 12 residues. Germline V gene sequence: CDR1 SQVTM, CDR2 ANQGSEA. V gave up 3 bases and J gave up 2 bases, with 8 bases separating them. CDR3 in amino acids: CSVDGGAYEQYF. CDR3 DNA sequence: TGCAGCGTTGATGGAGGGGCCTACGAGCAGTACTTC.

This clonotype was picked up a small number of times. The V call is TRBV12-3 or TRBV12-4, the J call TRBJ1-1; D is perhaps TRBD1 (5 bases). V dropped 6 bases and J dropped 5 bases, with 13 bases sitting between them. This CDR3 comprises 13 residues. CDR3 region: CASRGLWETEAFF. The CDR3 DNA reads as TGTGCCAGCAGGGGGCTATGGGAGACTGAAGCTTTCTTT.

This clonotype was recorded at least ten times. V is TRBV7-2 and J is TRBJ1-1; 9 bases are shared with TRBD1. The V and J ends lost 3 bases and 4 bases, in that order; junction bases with no gene match: 3. The CDR3 is 14 residues long. Germline CDR1 and CDR2: SGHTA and FQGNSA. The DNA of the CDR3 is TGTGCCAGCAGCTTGGGACAGGGTCTCACTGAAGCTTTCTTT. Encoded protein: CASSLGQGLTEAFF.

This clonotype appeared many times. V is TRBV12-3 or TRBV12-4 and J is TRBJ2-1, with D perhaps being TRBD1 or TRBD2 (5 bases each). Between the trimmed V and J ends, which lost 2 bases and 4 bases, there was a span of 12 bases. There are 15 residues in the CDR3. The CDR3 protein is CASSLWGSLYNEQFF. As DNA, the CDR3 is TGTGCCAGCAGTTTATGGGGGAGTTTATACAATGAGCAGTTCTTC.

The CDR3 reads CASSLVSGTSTDTQYF. The DNA for the CDR3 is TGTGCCAGCAGCTTGGTTAGCGGGACTAGCACAGATACGCAGTATTTT. The chain joins TRBV7-6 to TRBJ2-3, with 8 bases matching TRBD2. V lost 3 bases to trimming and J lost 0 bases; unmatched junction nucleotides: 5. The germline V gene encodes CDR1 SGHVS and CDR2 FNYEAQ. This CDR3 has 16 amino acids.

This clonotype has only a few counts. This rearrangement joins TRBV20-1 to TRBJ2-7, with TRBD2 matching 7 bases. Germline assignment: CDR1 DFQATT and CDR2 SNEGSKA (reference sequence). V dropped 6 bases and J dropped 7; count of bases not matched to a gene: 12. This CDR3 comprises 13 residues. CDR3 DNA sequence: TGCAGTGCCCCGATGGGCGGGAGCTGGGAGCAGTACTTC. Translating gives CSAPMGGSWEQYF.

The gene calls are TRBV15 and TRBJ2-5; possible D gene TRBD2, 6 bases. This CDR3 region has 14 residues. Trimming removed 3 bases at V and 2 bases at J, with 10 bases between. Germline V gene sequence: CDR1 LNHNV, CDR2 YYDKDF (reference sequence). CDR3 residues: CATSSGTSQETQYF. The CDR3 DNA reads TGTGCCACCAGCAGCGGGACTTCACAAGAGACCCAGTACTTC.

This clonotype was seen a few times. The chain employs TRBV15 and TRBJ2-3, with a tentative D call TRBD1 (6 bases). The CDR3 extends over 15 amino acids. V lost 3 bases and J lost 2, with 12 bases in between. Germline-derived CDR1 and CDR2 are LNHNV and YYDKDF (reference sequence). The CDR3 spells CATSRSRGVTDTQYF. The CDR3 DNA reads TGTGCCACCAGCAGGAGCAGGGGTGTCACAGATACGCAGTATTTT.

The DNA for the CDR3 is TGTGCCAGCAGCTTAGAGGCGGAGACCCAGTACTTC. Protein: CASSLEAETQYF. The rearrangement links TRBV11-2 to TRBJ2-5; D gene unclear. The germline V gene encodes CDR1 SGHAT and CDR2 FQNNGV. V was pared by 0 bases and J by 5 bases, with 4 bases between. The CDR3 is 12 residues long.

There are a few counts of this clonotype. A read error may produce the germline difference seen at one junction end. This chain links TRBV11-2 with TRBJ2-1; 8 bases are a match to TRBD2. CDR1 is SGHAT, CDR2 FQNNGV, per germline. There are 12 residues in the CDR3. This chain's CDR3 is CASSSHGRAEVF. The CDR3 bases are TGTGCCAGCAGCTCCCACGGGAGGGCCGAGGTCTTC.